Each of the 30 T cell receptor beta chains below was sequenced from the same sample in a study of T cell responses to AZD1222 COVID-19 vaccine. TCRdb's copy holds only in-frame clones and misses some; the assay was immunoSEQ multiplex PCR. Of roughly 150,000 clones in the sample, over 80% were seen once. The sequencing used peripheral blood, collected 28 days after the second AZD1222 dose. These receptors all stem from an adult who received the AZD1222 COVID-19 vaccine.

The CDR3 reads CASTPLRDTEAFF. The CDR3 DNA is TGTGCCAGCACCCCCTTGAGGGACACTGAAGCTTTCTTT. The chain has TRBV12-1 and TRBJ1-1. TRBV12-1 constitutes a pseudogene. The CDR3 has 13 residues.

This clone was recorded only once. J is TRBJ1-5 and V is TRBV21-1. TRBV21-1 is listed as a pseudogene. The CDR3 sequence is 14 residues long. The CDR3 region is CASRRNYSNQPQHF. CDR3 coding DNA: TGTGCCAGCCGACGAAACTATAGCAATCAGCCCCAGCATTTT.

On this clone: The identical CDR3 is also encoded by other nucleotide sequences in the sample. The gene calls are TRBV19 and TRBJ1-2; 8 bases align to TRBD1. Germline V gene lookup returns CDR1 LNHDA and CDR2 SQIVND (reference sequence). The V gene end was trimmed by 6 bases and the J gene end by 5 bases; junction bases not matched to a gene: 8. The CDR3 length is 14 residues. CDR3 in amino acids: CASSPTGDLYGYTF. The CDR3 nucleotides read TGTGCCAGTAGCCCGACAGGGGACTTATATGGCTACACCTTC.

V gene TRBV19 combines with J gene TRBJ1-5; D not resolved. The V end was cut by 5 bases, the J end by 0 bases, with 11 bases between. Looked up from germline, CDR1 is LNHDA and CDR2 is SQIVND (reference sequence). The CDR3 is made up of 15 amino acids. This CDR3 is CASSLTPYSNQPQHF. CDR3 coding DNA: TGTGCCAGTAGTTTAACACCCTATAGCAATCAGCCCCAGCATTTT.

The chain recombines TRBV19 with TRBJ1-2, with 7 bases lining up with TRBD1. Germline CDR1 and CDR2: LNHDA and SQIVND (reference sequence). CDR3 length: 12 amino acids. Trimming at V came to 9 bases and at J to 5 bases, leaving 6 bases not matched to a gene. DNA of the CDR3: TGTGCCAGGACAGGGAGCCTTTATGGCTACACCTTC. Translating it yields CARTGSLYGYTF.

The chain joins TRBV6-4 to TRBJ1-1; tentatively, D is TRBD1 (5 bases). V dropped 3 bases and J dropped 0 bases, with 14 bases sitting between them. Looked up from germline, CDR1 is MRHNA and CDR2 is SNTAGT. The CDR3 runs 16 residues. The CDR3 is CASSDSTGGMNTEAFF. CDR3 nucleotides: TGTGCCAGCAGTGATTCGACCGGGGGAATGAACACTGAAGCTTTCTTT.

In this sample, this clone turned up once. This chain links TRBV18 with TRBJ1-5, with D possibly being TRBD1 (6 bases). V dropped 6 bases and J dropped 2 bases, with 17 bases sitting between them. CDR3 size: 16 residues. Germline assignment: CDR1 KGHSH and CDR2 LQKENI. The CDR3 sequence: CASSNYIQGGNQPQHF. CDR3 bases: TGTGCCAGCTCCAATTATATACAGGGCGGCAATCAGCCCCAGCATTTT.

V is TRBV2 and J is TRBJ1-1; D uncertain. V was shortened by 5 bases and J by 1 base, with 11 bases between the two germline ends. Germline V gene sequence: CDR1 SNHLY, CDR2 FYNNEI. The CDR3 covers 14 residues. CDR3 sequence reads: CASSLRTANTEAFF. Written as DNA, the CDR3 is TGTGCCAGCAGTCTCAGAACAGCGAACACTGAAGCTTTCTTT. The entire variable domain, with the rest obtained from reference TRBV2 and TRBJ1-1, is as follows: EPEVTQTPSHQVTQMGQEVILRCVPISNHLYFYWYRQILGQKVEFLVSFYNNEISEKSEIFDDQFSVERPDGSNFTLKIRSTKLEDSAMYFCASSLRTANTEAFFGQGTRLTVV.

The genes are TRBV10-3 and TRBJ2-7; D not certain. Between the trimmed V and J ends, which lost 2 bases and 5 bases, there was a span of 13 bases. The germline gives CDR1 ENHRY, CDR2 SYGVKD. CDR3 size: 14 residues. This chain's CDR3 is CAISEVDPGDEQYF. DNA for the CDR3: TGTGCCATCAGTGAGGTCGACCCTGGGGACGAGCAGTACTTC.

The rearrangement uses TRBV4-1 and TRBJ2-5; 9 bases fit TRBD1. CDR1 is MGHRA, CDR2 YSYEKL, per germline. The V segment lost 6 bases and the J segment 8 bases; nucleotides outside the gene matches: 13. The length of the CDR3 is 15 residues. The chain's CDR3 is CASSPTAGTGLTQYF. The CDR3 coding sequence is TGCGCCAGCAGTCCGACCGCCGGGACAGGGTTAACCCAGTACTTC.

V usage is TRBV14 and J usage is TRBJ1-2; D might be TRBD1 (5 bases). The CDR3 length is 12 residues. V was pared by 4 bases and J by 8 bases, with 11 bases between. Germline CDR1 is SGHDN and CDR2 is FVKESK. The CDR3, as DNA: TGTGCCAGCAGCCTGGGGTGGGGCGGCTACACCTTC. Amino acid sequence: CASSLGWGGYTF.

This CDR3 is CASSSDGGKETQYF. CDR3 bases: TGTGCCAGCAGCTCCGACGGGGGAAAAGAGACCCAGTACTTC. The chain is built from TRBV7-9 and TRBJ2-5; a possible D gene is TRBD2 (6 bases). Germline values: CDR1 SEHNR, CDR2 FQNEAQ (reference sequence). This CDR3 has 14 residues. V lost 4 bases and J 3 bases, leaving 12 bases between the germline ends. Complete variable domain (other parts from reference TRBV7-9 and TRBJ2-5): DTGVSQNPRHKITKRGQNVTFRCDPISEHNRLYWYRQTLGQGPEFLTYFQNEAQLEKSRLLSDRFSAERPKGSFSTLEIQRTEQGDSAMYLCASSSDGGKETQYFGPGTRLLVL.

The chain joins TRBV2 to TRBJ1-1; D is unresolved. Germline-derived CDR1 and CDR2 are SNHLY and FYNNEI. This CDR3 is built from 10 residues. Trimming shortened V by 8 bases and J by 8 bases, and 9 bases separated the two germline ends. The CDR3 DNA follows: TGTGCCAGCGTGCGGGGAGAAGCTTTCTTT. Residues: CASVRGEAFF.

The chain combines TRBV14 with TRBJ2-1; TRBD2 matches 13 bases. This CDR3 is built from 20 residues. CDR1 is SGHDN and CDR2 is FVKESK in the germline V gene. V lost 5 bases and J lost 10; bases outside the gene matches: 23. CDR3 amino acids: CASSSAPGLAGPPGIWEQFF. CDR3 coding DNA: TGTGCCAGCAGCTCAGCTCCGGGACTAGCGGGGCCCCCCGGAATCTGGGAGCAGTTCTTC.

This rearrangement joins TRBV9 to TRBJ2-3; D gene unclear. The CDR3 has 16 amino acids. V lost 0 bases, J lost 1 base, and 12 bases lay in between. Germline V gene sequence: CDR1 SGDLS, CDR2 YYNGEE. For the CDR3, the DNA is TGTGCCAGCAGCGTAGGGTCCAGTTTCGGCACAGATACGCAGTATTTT. It translates to CASSVGSSFGTDTQYF.

J is TRBJ2-5 and V is TRBV28; 10 bases fit TRBD1. The CDR3 loop spans 16 amino acids. The junction had 7 bases not matched to a gene; V was cut back by 5 bases and J by 1 base. CDR1 and CDR2 (germline): MDHEN, SYDVKM. The CDR3 nucleotides are TGTGCCAGCAGTCCCGGGACAGGGGAGATCCAAGAGACCCAGTACTTC. The encoded protein is CASSPGTGEIQETQYF.

This chain joins TRBV3-1 (or the pseudogene TRBV3-2) and TRBJ1-2; 7 bases match TRBD1. Per germline, CDR1 LGHDT and CDR2 YNNKEL (reference sequence). The CDR3 runs to 14 residues. Trimming removed 4 bases from V and 5 bases from J; junction bases left unmatched: 7. The CDR3 sequence is CASSRGTAGYGYTF. Written as DNA, the CDR3 is TGTGCCAGCAGCCGAGGGACAGCCGGATATGGCTACACCTTC.

This clone was seen just once. J is TRBJ2-2 and V is TRBV7-9; D possibly corresponds to TRBD1 (7 bases). Germline lookup yields CDR1 SEHNR and CDR2 FQNEAQ (reference sequence). This CDR3 has 17 amino acids. Trimming left V 5 bases short and J 3 bases short, with 19 bases between. Here the CDR3 DNA reads TGTGCCAGCAGCCCCTGGGCGGGACAGCGTTACACCGGGGAGCTGTTTTTT. Translation: CASSPWAGQRYTGELFF. The variable domain in full, with the rest retrieved from reference TRBV7-9 and TRBJ2-2, is DTGVSQNPRHKITKRGQNVTFRCDPISEHNRLYWYRQTLGQGPEFLTYFQNEAQLEKSRLLSDRFSAERPKGSFSTLEIQRTEQGDSAMYLCASSPWAGQRYTGELFFGEGSRLTVL.

The chain recombines TRBV7-2 with TRBJ1-2; weak D call: TRBD1 (5 bases). Trimming pared 3 bases from V and 5 bases from J, leaving 16 bases between. The germline V gene has CDR1 SGHTA and CDR2 FQGNSA. The CDR3 length is 15 residues. As DNA, the CDR3 is TGTGCCAGCAGCTTCCTAAAGGATGGGGGATATGGCTACACCTTC. This gives the protein CASSFLKDGGYGYTF. The whole variable domain, filled in from reference TRBV7-2 and TRBJ1-2, reads GAGVSQSPSNKVTEKGKDVELRCDPISGHTALYWYRQSLGQGLEFLIYFQGNSAPDKSGLPSDRFSAERTGGSVSTLTIQRTQQEDSAVYLCASSFLKDGGYGYTFGSGTRLTVV.

This chain joins TRBV4-3 and TRBJ2-3; D call uncertain. This CDR3 region has 15 residues. Looked up from germline, CDR1 is LGHNA and CDR2 is YSLEER. Trimming took off 0 bases at V and 2 bases at J, with 9 bases between the two ends. The CDR3 spells CASSQEVASTDTQYF. CDR3 bases: TGCGCCAGCAGCCAAGAAGTCGCCTCCACAGATACGCAGTATTTT.

This chain joins TRBV7-9 and TRBJ1-1; D is unresolved. Germline V gene data show CDR1 as SEHNR and CDR2 as FQNEAQ (reference sequence). V lost 4 bases and J 3 bases, leaving 18 bases between the germline ends. The CDR3 has 16 amino acids. Here the CDR3 reads CASSSADVARDTEAFF. The DNA of the CDR3 is TGTGCCAGCAGCTCGGCCGACGTGGCGCGTGACACTGAAGCTTTCTTT.

The chain couples TRBV7-9 to TRBJ2-2; no clear D. There are 14 residues in the CDR3. Trimming took 1 base from V and 6 from J, leaving 9 bases between them. From germline, CDR1 is SEHNR and CDR2 FQNEAQ (reference sequence). CDR3 sequence reads: CASSLGSSPGELFF. The DNA for the CDR3 is TGTGCCAGCAGCTTAGGGAGCTCTCCCGGGGAGCTGTTTTTT.

This clone was picked up a small number of times. The CDR3 protein is CASSPNQGEKLFF. The CDR3 DNA follows: TGCGCCAGCAGCCCTAATCAGGGAGAAAAACTGTTTTTT. The chain has TRBV5-1 and TRBJ1-4, with D possibly matching TRBD1 (5 bases). Trimming shortened V by 4 bases and J by 8 bases, and 12 bases separated the two germline ends. The CDR3 spans 13 residues. Looked up from germline, CDR1 is SGHRS and CDR2 is YFSETQ.

The V gene is TRBV4-3, the J gene TRBJ1-2; 8 bases align to TRBD1. The CDR3 consists of 14 residues. CDR1 LGHNA and CDR2 YSLEER come from the germline V gene. With 4 bases clipped from V and 5 bases from J, the junction kept 6 bases outside the gene matches. CDR3 sequence (DNA): TGCGCCAGCAGCCCGGACAGGGCAGGGTATGGCTACACCTTC. Translation: CASSPDRAGYGYTF.

V gene TRBV30 combines with J gene TRBJ2-5; 7 bases match TRBD2. With 0 bases clipped from V and 5 bases from J, the junction kept 6 bases outside the gene matches. Germline values: CDR1 GTSNPN, CDR2 SVGIG (reference sequence). This CDR3 spans 14 amino acids. CDR3 loop: CAWSVVGGWETQYF. CDR3 DNA: TGTGCCTGGAGTGTGGTCGGGGGGTGGGAGACCCAGTACTTC.

With regard to this clone: Because the CDR3 is missing its conserved closing phenylalanine or tryptophan, this is likely a read error. The DNA is left out, because the CDR3 cannot be placed on it with certainty; the CDR3 is given as TCRdb lists it. The V and J genes are TRBV7-9 and TRBJ1-3. Germline CDR1 SEHNR, CDR2 FQNEAQ (reference sequence). The CDR3 contains 10 residues when both ends are counted. This CDR3 reads CASSLVGSSR.

The J gene is TRBJ1-5, the V gene TRBV2, with 8 positions matching TRBD1. J gave up 3 bases and V 5 bases, and 9 bases lay outside the gene matches. This CDR3 region has 16 residues. CDR1 and CDR2 from the germline V gene are SNHLY and FYNNEI. In nucleotides, the CDR3 is TGTGCCAGCAGTTCCGGGACAGGTGCTATCAATCAGCCCCAGCATTTT. Translation: CASSSGTGAINQPQHF.

This chain joins TRBV5-1 and TRBJ2-7; D may be TRBD1 or TRBD2 (5 bases each). This CDR3 comprises 13 residues. V was shortened by 7 bases and J by 0 bases, with 11 bases between the two germline ends. Germline values: CDR1 SGHRS, CDR2 YFSETQ. CDR3 region: CASGEGSSYEQYF. Written as DNA, the CDR3 is TGCGCCAGCGGTGAGGGGAGCTCCTACGAGCAGTACTTC.

The V gene is TRBV27, the J gene TRBJ2-2; 13 bases align to TRBD2. Germline CDR1 is MNHEY and CDR2 is SMNVEV (reference sequence). This CDR3 has 18 residues. The V segment lost 5 bases and the J segment 5 bases; nucleotides outside the gene matches: 11. The CDR3 spells CASSQRLAGGVGTGELFF. In nucleotides, the CDR3 is TGTGCCAGCAGTCAAAGACTAGCGGGGGGAGTGGGTACCGGGGAGCTGTTTTTT.

V is TRBV4-1 and J is TRBJ1-2; 7 positions match TRBD1. With V trimmed by 1 base and J by 6 bases, 8 bases remained unmatched. The CDR3 loop spans 15 amino acids. Germline values: CDR1 MGHRA, CDR2 YSYEKL. The CDR3 loop reads CASSQGQGRLDGYTF. In DNA, the CDR3 is TGCGCCAGCAGCCAAGGACAGGGAAGGTTAGATGGCTACACCTTC.